Below, one TCR beta chain is given with its context. The entry originates in a study of T cell responses to AZD1222 COVID-19 vaccine. With 1 base clipped from V and 2 bases from J, the junction kept 9 bases outside the gene matches. The germline V gene has CDR1 SGHRS and CDR2 YFSETQ. This CDR3 region has 18 residues. The assay was immunoSEQ multiplex PCR, and TCRdb's table has in-frame clones only and misses some. Here the sample spans about 130,000 clones, 80% to 90% being singletons. V usage is TRBV5-1 and J usage is TRBJ2-7; TRBD2 matches at 13 bases. The receptor comes from an adult in good health. The specimen was peripheral blood, collected on day 0 of AZD1222 vaccination. For the CDR3, the DNA is TGCGCCAGCAGCTTGCCAAACGCCGGGACTAGCGGGACCTACGAGCAGTACTTC. The encoded protein is CASSLPNAGTSGTYEQYF.